This is a list of T cell receptor beta chains from one sample in a study of HIV-infected patients and healthy controls. TCRdb used MiXCR to reprocess the 5' RACE reads, holding one entry per CDR3 protein. This sample has over 10,000 distinct CDR3 sequences; around 9.9% occur once, and the top ten carry about 6%. Source material: blood. Receptor source: an adult in good health. CDR3s include the opening cysteine and the closing phenylalanine or tryptophan. Each record gives: CDR3 protein, CDR3 length, V gene, J gene.

CDR3 protein: CASSWGAGEDTQYF
CDR3 length: 14
V gene: TRBV5-1
J gene: TRBJ2-3

CDR3 protein: CASSKTGGRGSTEAFF
CDR3 length: 16
V gene: TRBV6-5
J gene: TRBJ1-1

CDR3 protein: CASSLQGQETQYF
CDR3 length: 13
V gene: TRBV5-6
J gene: TRBJ2-5

CDR3 protein: CAWSALAGNYEQYF
CDR3 length: 14
V gene: TRBV30
J gene: TRBJ2-7

CDR3 protein: CASSVFFGTGMGTEAFF
CDR3 length: 17
V gene: TRBV2
J gene: TRBJ1-1

CDR3 protein: CASSLSTSGTGDTQYF
CDR3 length: 16
V gene: TRBV27
J gene: TRBJ2-3

CDR3 protein: CASSPDRDQPQHF
CDR3 length: 13
V gene: TRBV7-8
J gene: TRBJ1-5

CDR3 protein: CASSQVFRVEKLFF
CDR3 length: 14
V gene: TRBV4-1
J gene: TRBJ1-4

CDR3 protein: CASSLGAPTDTQYF
CDR3 length: 14
V gene: TRBV5-1
J gene: TRBJ2-3

CDR3 protein: CSVGGQETQYF
CDR3 length: 11
V gene: TRBV29-1
J gene: TRBJ2-5

CDR3 protein: CASSSPLTGEADTQYF
CDR3 length: 16
V gene: TRBV5-1
J gene: TRBJ2-3